This entry is about one TCR beta chain. What it binds is unknown. The record originates from a study of ipilimumab plus nivolumab after autologous stem cell transplantation. Overall study findings and caveats: TCR repertoire, Treg phenotype and gut microbiota reportedly support more study of this approach.

Patients received nivolumab 3 mg/kg at weeks 1, 4, 7, 10, then fortnightly to week 26. This table comes from immunoSEQ multiplex PCR, and its TCRdb copy is limited to in-frame clones, with some not included. Of 20,000 to 25,000 clones in the sample, about 86% were seen once. Trimming took off 6 bases at V and 0 bases at J, with 5 bases between the two ends. Germline V lookup: CDR1 MNHNS, CDR2 SASEGT. The CDR3 sequence is 12 residues long. The sample consisted of PBMCs, taken in a trial of ipilimumab plus nivolumab as post-transplant consolidation. The rearrangement uses TRBV6-1 and TRBJ1-1; D unclear. This sequence was found in a male donor with diffuse large B-cell lymphoma. The CDR3 DNA reads as TGTGCCAGCAGGGACTTGAACACTGAAGCTTTCTTT. The encoded protein is CASRDLNTEAFF.